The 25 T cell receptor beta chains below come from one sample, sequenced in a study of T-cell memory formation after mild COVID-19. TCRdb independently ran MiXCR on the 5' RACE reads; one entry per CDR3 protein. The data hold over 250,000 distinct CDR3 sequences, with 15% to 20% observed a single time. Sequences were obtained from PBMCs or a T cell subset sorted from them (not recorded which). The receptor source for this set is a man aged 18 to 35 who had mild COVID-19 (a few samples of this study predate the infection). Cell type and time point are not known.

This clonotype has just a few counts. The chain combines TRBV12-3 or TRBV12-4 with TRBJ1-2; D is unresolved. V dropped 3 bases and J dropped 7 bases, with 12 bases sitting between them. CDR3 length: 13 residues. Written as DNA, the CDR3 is TGTGCCAGCAGTTTTTTGGGGTTAGGTGGCTACACCTTC. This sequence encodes CASSFLGLGGYTF.

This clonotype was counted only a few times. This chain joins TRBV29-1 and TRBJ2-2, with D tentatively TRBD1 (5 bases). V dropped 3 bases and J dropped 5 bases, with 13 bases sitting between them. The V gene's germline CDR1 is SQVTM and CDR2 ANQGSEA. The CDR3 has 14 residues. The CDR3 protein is CSVDKGYATGELFF. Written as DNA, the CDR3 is TGCAGCGTTGATAAGGGGTACGCTACCGGGGAGCTGTTTTTT.

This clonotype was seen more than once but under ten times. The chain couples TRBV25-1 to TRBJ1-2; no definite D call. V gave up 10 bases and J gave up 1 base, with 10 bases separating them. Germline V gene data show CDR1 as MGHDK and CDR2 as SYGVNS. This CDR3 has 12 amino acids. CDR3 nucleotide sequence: TGTGCCAAGACGGTCAATAACTATGGCTACACCTTC. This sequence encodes CAKTVNNYGYTF.

The CDR3 sequence: CASPAIAGASYNEQFF. The DNA of the CDR3 is TGTGCCAGCCCCGCGATAGCGGGGGCCTCCTACAATGAGCAGTTCTTC. This chain uses TRBV7-2 with TRBJ2-1, with 9 nucleotides matching TRBD2. Trimming took 8 bases from V and 0 from J; bases not matched to a gene: 8. Germline CDR1 SGHTA, CDR2 FQGNSA. CDR3 length equals 16 residues.

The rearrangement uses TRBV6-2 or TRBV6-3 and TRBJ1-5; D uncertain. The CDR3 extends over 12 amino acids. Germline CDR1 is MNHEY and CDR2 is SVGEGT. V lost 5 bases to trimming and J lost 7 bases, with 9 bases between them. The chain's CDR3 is CASSAPWQPQHF. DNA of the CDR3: TGTGCCAGCAGTGCACCTTGGCAGCCCCAGCATTTT.

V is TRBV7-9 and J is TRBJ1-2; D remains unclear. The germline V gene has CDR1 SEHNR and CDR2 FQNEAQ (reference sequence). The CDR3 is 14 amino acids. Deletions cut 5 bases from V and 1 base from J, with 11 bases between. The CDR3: CASSQSGFNYGYTF. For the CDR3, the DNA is TGTGCCAGCAGCCAGAGCGGGTTTAACTATGGCTACACCTTC. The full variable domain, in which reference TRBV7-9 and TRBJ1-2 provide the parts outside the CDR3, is DTGVSQNPRHKITKRGQNVTFRCDPISEHNRLYWYRQTLGQGPEFLTYFQNEAQLEKSRLLSDRFSAERPKGSFSTLEIQRTEQGDSAMYLCASSQSGFNYGYTFGSGTRLTVV.

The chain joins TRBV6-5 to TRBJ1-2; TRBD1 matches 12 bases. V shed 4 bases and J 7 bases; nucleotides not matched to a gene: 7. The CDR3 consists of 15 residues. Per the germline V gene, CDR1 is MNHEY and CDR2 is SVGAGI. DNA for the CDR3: TGTGCCAGCAGTTCCCGGGACAGGGGGCAACGTGGCTACACCTTC. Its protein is CASSSRDRGQRGYTF.

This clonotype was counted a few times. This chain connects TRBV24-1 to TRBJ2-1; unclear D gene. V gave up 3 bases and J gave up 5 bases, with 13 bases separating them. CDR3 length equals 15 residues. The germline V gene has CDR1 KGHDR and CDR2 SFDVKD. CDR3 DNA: TGTGCCACCAGTGATACACTTCCGAAAAACAATGAGCAGTTCTTC. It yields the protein CATSDTLPKNNEQFF.

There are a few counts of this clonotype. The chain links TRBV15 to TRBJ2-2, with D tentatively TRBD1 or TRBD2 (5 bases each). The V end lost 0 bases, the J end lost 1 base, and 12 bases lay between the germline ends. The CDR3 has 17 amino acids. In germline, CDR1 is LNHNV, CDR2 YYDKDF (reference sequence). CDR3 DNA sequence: TGTGCCACCAGCAGAGATCTAGCAGGGATGAACACCGGGGAGCTGTTTTTT. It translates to CATSRDLAGMNTGELFF.

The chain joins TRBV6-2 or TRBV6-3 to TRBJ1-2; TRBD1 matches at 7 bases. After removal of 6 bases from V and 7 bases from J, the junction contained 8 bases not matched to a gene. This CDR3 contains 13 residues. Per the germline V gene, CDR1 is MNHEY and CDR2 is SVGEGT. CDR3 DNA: TGTGCCAGCAGCCCGACAGGGTCGGTTGGCTACACCTTC. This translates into CASSPTGSVGYTF.

The DNA of the CDR3 is TGTGCCAGCAGCGGACGAGGGGCGATCGCAGATACGCAGTATTTT. Its translation: CASSGRGAIADTQYF. The chain recombines TRBV9 with TRBJ2-3; D may be TRBD1 or TRBD2 (5 bases each). Germline V gives CDR1 SGDLS, CDR2 YYNGEE. The CDR3 sequence is 15 residues long. The ends were cut back, 3 bases at V and 4 bases at J, with 15 bases in the middle.

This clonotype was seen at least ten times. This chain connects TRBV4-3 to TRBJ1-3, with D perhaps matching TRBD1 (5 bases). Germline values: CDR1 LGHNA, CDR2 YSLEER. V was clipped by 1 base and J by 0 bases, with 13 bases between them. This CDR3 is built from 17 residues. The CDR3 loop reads CASSQALWGSSGNTIYF. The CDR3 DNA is TGCGCCAGCAGCCAAGCGCTTTGGGGGAGCTCTGGAAACACCATATATTTT.

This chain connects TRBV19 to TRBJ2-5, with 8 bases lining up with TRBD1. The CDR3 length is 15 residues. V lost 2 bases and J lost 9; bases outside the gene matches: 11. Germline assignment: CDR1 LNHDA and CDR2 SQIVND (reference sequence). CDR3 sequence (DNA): TGTGCCAGTAGTATACAAGGACAGGGTGAGCTTCCCCAGTACTTC. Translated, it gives CASSIQGQGELPQYF. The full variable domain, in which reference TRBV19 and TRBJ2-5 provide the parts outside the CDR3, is DGGITQSPKYLFRKEGQNVTLSCEQNLNHDAMYWYRQDPGQGLRLIYYSQIVNDFQKGDIAEGYSVSREKKESFPLTVTSAQKNPTAFYLCASSIQGQGELPQYFGPGTRLLVL.

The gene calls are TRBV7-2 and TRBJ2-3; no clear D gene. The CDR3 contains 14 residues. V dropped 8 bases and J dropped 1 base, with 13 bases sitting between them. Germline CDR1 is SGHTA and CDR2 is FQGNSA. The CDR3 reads CASRPAFGTDTQYF. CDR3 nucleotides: TGTGCCAGCCGCCCGGCATTCGGCACAGATACGCAGTATTTT.

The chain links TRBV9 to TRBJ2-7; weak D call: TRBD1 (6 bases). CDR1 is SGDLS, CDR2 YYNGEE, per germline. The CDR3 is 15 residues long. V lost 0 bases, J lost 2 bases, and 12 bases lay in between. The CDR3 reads CASSVGGGDTYEQYV. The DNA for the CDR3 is TGTGCCAGCAGCGTAGGAGGGGGAGATACCTACGAGCAGTACGTC.

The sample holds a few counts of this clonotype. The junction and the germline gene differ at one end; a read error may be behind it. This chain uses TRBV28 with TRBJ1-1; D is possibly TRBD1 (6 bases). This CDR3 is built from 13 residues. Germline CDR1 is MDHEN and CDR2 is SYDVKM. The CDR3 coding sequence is TGTGCCAGCAGTTTCTTGGGGGGCTCTGAGGCTTTCTTT. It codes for CASSFLGGSEAFF.

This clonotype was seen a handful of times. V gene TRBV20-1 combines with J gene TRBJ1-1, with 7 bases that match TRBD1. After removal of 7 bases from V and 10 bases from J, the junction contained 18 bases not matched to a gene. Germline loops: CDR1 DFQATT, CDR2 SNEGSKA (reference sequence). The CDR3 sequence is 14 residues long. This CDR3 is CSVPFQGGEAGAFF. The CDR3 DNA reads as TGCAGTGTACCATTTCAGGGGGGAGAGGCTGGAGCTTTCTTT.

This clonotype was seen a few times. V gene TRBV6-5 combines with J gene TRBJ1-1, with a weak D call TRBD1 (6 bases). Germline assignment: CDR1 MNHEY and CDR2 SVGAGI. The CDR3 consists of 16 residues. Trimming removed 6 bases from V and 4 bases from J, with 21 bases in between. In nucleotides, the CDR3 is TGTGCCAGCAGATCACACACAGGGCGGGGGAGCACTGAAGCTTTCTTT. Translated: CASRSHTGRGSTEAFF.

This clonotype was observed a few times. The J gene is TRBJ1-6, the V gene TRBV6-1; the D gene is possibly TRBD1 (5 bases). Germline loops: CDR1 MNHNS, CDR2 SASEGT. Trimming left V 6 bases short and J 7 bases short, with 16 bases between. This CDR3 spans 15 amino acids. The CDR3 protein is CASSGLGDENSPLHF. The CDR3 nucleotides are TGTGCCAGCAGCGGCCTGGGGGACGAGAATTCACCCCTCCACTTT.

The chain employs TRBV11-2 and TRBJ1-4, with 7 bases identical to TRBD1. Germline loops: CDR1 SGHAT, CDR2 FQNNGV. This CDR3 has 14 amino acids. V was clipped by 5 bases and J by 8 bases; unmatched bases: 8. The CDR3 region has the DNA TGTGCCAGCAGCGCCCGACAGGGTGTGGAAAAACTGTTTTTT. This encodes CASSARQGVEKLFF.

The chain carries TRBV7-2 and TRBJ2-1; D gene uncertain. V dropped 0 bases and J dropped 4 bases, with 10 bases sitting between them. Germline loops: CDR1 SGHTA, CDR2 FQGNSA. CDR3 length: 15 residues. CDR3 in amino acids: CASSLARPRYNEQFF. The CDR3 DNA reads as TGTGCCAGCAGCTTAGCGCGTCCTAGGTACAATGAGCAGTTCTTC.

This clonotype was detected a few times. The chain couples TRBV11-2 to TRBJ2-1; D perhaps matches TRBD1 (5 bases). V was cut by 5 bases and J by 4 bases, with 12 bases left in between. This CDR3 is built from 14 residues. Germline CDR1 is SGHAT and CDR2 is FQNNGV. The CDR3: CASSPFQGYNEQFF. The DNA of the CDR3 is TGTGCCAGCAGCCCATTTCAGGGTTACAATGAGCAGTTCTTC.

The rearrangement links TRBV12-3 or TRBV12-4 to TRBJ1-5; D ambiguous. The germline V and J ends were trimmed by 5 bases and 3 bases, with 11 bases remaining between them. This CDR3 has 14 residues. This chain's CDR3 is CASSDAPTNQPQHF. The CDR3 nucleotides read TGTGCCAGCAGTGATGCACCTACCAATCAGCCCCAGCATTTT.

The DNA for the CDR3 is TGCGCCAGCAGCCAGTGGGGGCCGGGACTACCACAAGAGACCCAGTACTTC. Translating gives CASSQWGPGLPQETQYF. The gene calls are TRBV4-1 and TRBJ2-5, with D perhaps TRBD2 (7 bases). Germline V gives CDR1 MGHRA, CDR2 YSYEKL. The CDR3 loop spans 17 amino acids. V lost 3 bases and J lost 2, with 19 bases in between.

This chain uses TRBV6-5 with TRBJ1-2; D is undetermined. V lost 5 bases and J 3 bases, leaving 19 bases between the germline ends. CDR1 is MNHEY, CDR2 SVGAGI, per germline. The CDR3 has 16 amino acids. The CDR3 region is CASSPELGDRDYGYTF. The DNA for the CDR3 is TGTGCCAGCAGTCCCGAACTCGGGGATAGGGACTATGGCTACACCTTC.